The 29 T cell receptor beta chains reported below all come from one sample, sequenced in a study of identical twins. TCRdb redid the calling of the 5' RACE reads with MiXCR, one entry per CDR3 protein. The table lists approximately 600,000 distinct CDR3 sequences, around 7.4% of them singletons. This sample also appeared in a second study, on yellow fever vaccine responses in identical twins.

Sequencing was done on a sample of PBMCs. The receptor set was obtained from a young woman in good health.

This clonotype was counted a few times. The chain recombines TRBV6-1 with TRBJ2-3; 9 nucleotides match TRBD1. After removal of 5 bases from V and 8 bases from J, the junction contained 14 bases not matched to a gene. The CDR3 length is 16 residues. Germline lookup yields CDR1 MNHNS and CDR2 SASEGT. CDR3 amino acids: CASSLTRGTGIGTQYF. Written as DNA, the CDR3 is TGTGCCAGCAGTCTGACCCGCGGGACAGGGATAGGTACGCAGTATTTT.

This clonotype has a count of ten or more. This chain connects TRBV6-2 or TRBV6-3 to TRBJ1-1; 10 bases match TRBD1. The CDR3 spans 15 residues. Germline CDR1 and CDR2: MNHEY and SVGEGT. With V trimmed by 6 bases and J by 4 bases, 8 bases remained unmatched. CDR3 in amino acids: CASRWTGGASTEAFF. The CDR3 nucleotides are TGTGCCAGCAGATGGACAGGGGGTGCCTCCACTGAAGCTTTCTTT.

This clonotype was observed many times. The V and J genes are TRBV12-3 or TRBV12-4 and TRBJ2-3; 8 bases are shared with TRBD1. This CDR3 region has 17 residues. V gave up 5 bases and J gave up 3 bases; unmatched junction bases: 13. The CDR3 reads CASSPPPGGQGTDTQYF. The DNA for the CDR3 is TGTGCCAGCAGTCCTCCCCCCGGCGGACAGGGTACAGATACGCAGTATTTT.

This clonotype was observed at least ten times. J is TRBJ2-3 and V is TRBV7-8; D possibly corresponds to TRBD1 (5 bases). Germline V gives CDR1 SGHVS, CDR2 FQNEAQ. The CDR3 is 13 residues long. Trimming cost V 5 bases and J 7 bases, with 13 bases left between them. The CDR3 DNA sequence: TGTGCCAGCAGCGGGCCCCAGGGAAATACGCAGTATTTT. The encoded protein is CASSGPQGNTQYF.

This clonotype was found a few times. The V call is TRBV2, the J call TRBJ1-1; 7 bases match TRBD1. With 9 bases clipped from V and 5 bases from J, the junction kept 9 bases outside the gene matches. CDR3 size: 13 residues. Germline V gene data show CDR1 as SNHLY and CDR2 as FYNNEI. CDR3 in DNA: TGTGCCAGAACAGGGGCTACTGGGACTGAAGCTTTCTTT. Translating it yields CARTGATGTEAFF.

The chain joins TRBV4-1 to TRBJ2-1; 8 bases line up with TRBD2. V lost 1 base to trimming and J lost 2 bases; unmatched junction nucleotides: 7. Germline CDR1 reads MGHRA; CDR2 reads YSYEKL. This CDR3 is 17 amino acids long. The CDR3 bases are TGCGCCAGCAGCCAAGGATGGCGGGGGGCCACCTACAATGAGCAGTTCTTC. As protein: CASSQGWRGATYNEQFF.

This clonotype came up many times. V is TRBV10-3 and J is TRBJ2-1, with 10 bases identical to TRBD1. There are 14 residues in the CDR3. In germline, CDR1 is ENHRY, CDR2 SYGVKD. With 7 bases clipped from V and 8 bases from J, the junction kept 8 bases outside the gene matches. CDR3 amino acids: CAIKGTGVFDEQFF. Here the CDR3 DNA reads TGTGCCATCAAAGGGACAGGGGTATTCGATGAGCAGTTCTTC.

This clonotype was found many times. The chain is built from TRBV6-2 or TRBV6-3 and TRBJ2-1; 12 bases align to TRBD2. Germline V lookup: CDR1 MNHEY, CDR2 SVGEGT. V shed 6 bases and J 8 bases; nucleotides not matched to a gene: 14. The CDR3 covers 17 residues. The CDR3 DNA reads as TGTGCCAGCAGCTCCCTAGCGGGAGGGGGGCCGGTATATGAGCAGTTCTTC. It translates to CASSSLAGGGPVYEQFF.

In this sample, this clonotype turned up many times. V gene TRBV12-3 or TRBV12-4 combines with J gene TRBJ2-2; D unclear. The CDR3 covers 14 residues. V was cut by 4 bases and J by 6 bases, with 12 bases left in between. The CDR3 DNA reads TGTGCCAGCAGTTCTAGTTTGAGACCCGGGGAGCTGTTTTTT. Protein sequence: CASSSSLRPGELFF.

This clonotype was detected many times. The chain joins TRBV5-6 to TRBJ2-7; D is unresolved. V lost 4 bases to trimming and J lost 3 bases, with 8 bases between them. Germline V lookup: CDR1 SGHDT, CDR2 YYEEEE. This CDR3 has 12 residues. The DNA of the CDR3 is TGTGCCAGCAGCACTAAAATCTACGAGCAGTACTTC. Translation: CASSTKIYEQYF.

This clonotype was observed a few times. V usage is TRBV10-3 and J usage is TRBJ1-2, with D unclear. The CDR3 has 15 amino acids. The germline V gene encodes CDR1 ENHRY and CDR2 SYGVKD. The V end was cut by 3 bases, the J end by 0 bases, with 11 bases between. CDR3 in amino acids: CAISDPPEANYGYTF. For the CDR3, the DNA is TGTGCCATCAGTGACCCGCCGGAAGCTAACTATGGCTACACCTTC.

The chain employs TRBV10-3 and TRBJ2-6; D might be TRBD1 (6 bases). CDR1 ENHRY and CDR2 SYGVKD come from the germline V gene. This CDR3 comprises 18 residues. V dropped 0 bases and J dropped 1 base, with 13 bases sitting between them. The CDR3 sequence: CAISESGQGLSGANVLTF. The CDR3 region has the DNA TGTGCCATCAGTGAGTCGGGGCAGGGGTTGTCTGGGGCCAACGTCCTGACTTTC.

This clonotype was detected ten times or more. The chain combines TRBV5-1 with TRBJ2-7; perhaps D is TRBD1 or TRBD2 (6 bases each). The CDR3 runs to 15 residues. Trimming pared 0 bases from V and 3 bases from J, leaving 13 bases between. Germline loops: CDR1 SGHRS, CDR2 YFSETQ. The CDR3: CASSLVLGGNYEQYF. The CDR3 region has the DNA TGCGCCAGCAGCTTGGTTCTGGGGGGCAACTACGAGCAGTACTTC. The full variable domain, rest sourced from reference TRBV5-1 and TRBJ2-7, is KAGVTQTPRYLIKTRGQQVTLSCSPISGHRSVSWYQQTPGQGLQFLFEYFSETQRNKGNFPGRFSGRQFSNSRSEMNVSTLELGDSALYLCASSLVLGGNYEQYFGPGTRLTVT.

J is TRBJ2-7 and V is TRBV12-3 or TRBV12-4; perhaps D is TRBD1 or TRBD2 (5 bases each). This CDR3 comprises 15 residues. The V end was cut by 1 base, the J end by 7 bases, with 17 bases between. The CDR3 DNA reads TGTGCCAGCAGTTTAGGAACCGGGGCCCGGCTTGAGCAGTACGTC. Translating it yields CASSLGTGARLEQYV.

Ten or more counts support this clonotype. The chain combines TRBV2 with TRBJ2-1; TRBD2 matches 14 bases. J lost 1 base, V lost 8 bases, and 10 bases had no gene match. This CDR3 is 18 amino acids long. Per the germline V gene, CDR1 is SNHLY and CDR2 is FYNNEI. CDR3: CASVNQGTSGRSYNEQFF. CDR3 coding DNA: TGTGCCAGCGTCAACCAGGGGACTAGCGGGAGATCCTACAATGAGCAGTTCTTC.

This clonotype was detected a few times. V is TRBV27 and J is TRBJ1-1; possible D gene TRBD1, 5 bases. The ends were cut back, 3 bases at V and 4 bases at J, with 12 bases in the middle. Germline V lookup: CDR1 MNHEY, CDR2 SMNVEV (reference sequence). The CDR3 length is 14 residues. The CDR3 region is CASSFKMGGTEAFF. In nucleotides, the CDR3 is TGTGCCAGCAGTTTTAAAATGGGGGGCACTGAAGCTTTCTTT.

This chain uses TRBV12-3 or TRBV12-4 with TRBJ2-2, with unresolved D. Deletions cut 6 bases from V and 4 bases from J, with 15 bases between. This CDR3 is built from 15 residues. The DNA for the CDR3 is TGTGCCAGCAGCACCTCCGCGACTGCCACCGGGGAGCTGTTTTTT. Amino acids: CASSTSATATGELFF.

The CDR3 DNA follows: TGTGCCATCACCCCTACTCTACAGGGGGCCACTGAAGCTTTCTTT. Protein product: CAITPTLQGATEAFF. The chain combines TRBV10-3 with TRBJ1-1; 9 nucleotides match TRBD1. Trimming cost V 7 bases and J 4 bases; bases outside gene matches: 10. The CDR3 length is 15 residues. CDR1 and CDR2 (germline): ENHRY, SYGVKD.

This clonotype was picked up a small number of times. The chain combines TRBV18 with TRBJ2-3; 9 bases agree with TRBD2. J gave up 7 bases and V 3 bases, and 11 bases lay outside the gene matches. This CDR3 contains 16 residues. The germline V gene encodes CDR1 KGHSH and CDR2 LQKENI. CDR3 nucleotides: TGTGCCAGCTCACCTCCAAGTCGGACTAGCGATTATACGCAGTATTTT. Protein sequence: CASSPPSRTSDYTQYF.

This clonotype was found a few times. V usage is TRBV12-3 or TRBV12-4 and J usage is TRBJ2-1; no clear D. The CDR3 contains 13 residues. Trimming left V 8 bases short and J 0 bases short, with 8 bases between. The CDR3: CASGQFSYNEQFF. The CDR3 DNA is TGTGCCAGCGGCCAATTCTCCTACAATGAGCAGTTCTTC.

This clonotype was observed a few times. The V gene is TRBV11-2, the J gene TRBJ2-1; D gene unclear. CDR3 length equals 13 residues. V shed 1 base and J shed 6 bases, with 7 bases lying between them. CDR1 and CDR2 from the germline V gene are SGHAT and FQNNGV. The CDR3 DNA reads as TGTGCCAGCAGCTTAGTACCCACCAATGAGCAGTTCTTC. Translating it yields CASSLVPTNEQFF.

This clonotype was counted between two and nine times. The rearrangement joins TRBV5-4 to TRBJ2-3; D might be TRBD2 (6 bases). Germline loops: CDR1 SGHNT, CDR2 YYREEE (reference sequence). This CDR3 spans 16 amino acids. The V gene lost 3 bases and the J gene lost 0 bases, with 14 bases spanning the gap. Written as DNA, the CDR3 is TGTGCCAGCAGCTCCTTACTAGCAGCTAGCACAGATACGCAGTATTTT. It codes for CASSSLLAASTDTQYF.

The chain uses TRBV28 and TRBJ1-6, with no clear D. Germline V lookup: CDR1 MDHEN, CDR2 SYDVKM. Trimming shortened V by 6 bases and J by 11 bases, and 8 bases separated the two germline ends. The CDR3 has 11 amino acids. As DNA, the CDR3 is TGTGCCAGCAGAGACAAACCACCCCTCCACTTT. It yields the protein CASRDKPPLHF. The variable domain in full, with the rest retrieved from reference TRBV28 and TRBJ1-6, is DVKVTQSSRYLVKRTGEKVFLECVQDMDHENMFWYRQDPGLGLRLIYFSYDVKMKEKGDIPEGYSVSREKKERFSLILESASTNQTSMYLCASRDKPPLHFGNGTRLTVT.

The genes are TRBV12-3 or TRBV12-4 and TRBJ1-6; 10 positions agree with TRBD1. V trimming: 6 bases; J trimming: 4 bases; junction bases outside the gene matches: 6. The CDR3 sequence is 16 residues long. CDR3 sequence reads: CASSLGGQGYNSPLHF. For the CDR3, the DNA is TGTGCCAGCAGCCTAGGGGGACAGGGGTATAATTCACCCCTCCACTTT.

This chain connects TRBV4-1 to TRBJ1-2; D might be TRBD1 (6 bases). Germline CDR1 and CDR2: MGHRA and YSYEKL. The CDR3 is 15 amino acids. Trimming stripped 0 bases from V and 1 base from J, with 9 bases between. CDR3 amino acids: CASSQESRGNYGYTF. CDR3 bases: TGCGCCAGCAGCCAAGAATCCAGGGGTAACTATGGCTACACCTTC.

This clonotype was detected only a few times. The J gene is TRBJ2-1, the V gene TRBV12-5, with TRBD2 matching 10 bases. This CDR3 spans 16 amino acids. Per the germline V gene, CDR1 is LGHNT and CDR2 is FRNRAP. V lost 5 bases to trimming and J lost 3 bases; unmatched junction nucleotides: 7. This CDR3 is CASGLPSGSFYNEQFF. CDR3 coding DNA: TGTGCTAGTGGTCTGCCTAGCGGGAGTTTCTACAATGAGCAGTTCTTC.

There are many counts of this clonotype. The gene calls are TRBV29-1 and TRBJ2-2, with TRBD2 matching over 8 bases. The CDR3 has 14 amino acids. Germline CDR1 reads SQVTM; CDR2 reads ANQGSEA. Trimming took 6 bases from V and 0 from J; bases not matched to a gene: 3. CDR3 nucleotides: TGCAGCGTAAGAGCGGGAGCGAACACCGGGGAGCTGTTTTTT. Translated: CSVRAGANTGELFF.

The table lists this clonotype with many counts. J is TRBJ2-7 and V is TRBV24-1, with D perhaps matching TRBD1 (6 bases). This CDR3 has 14 residues. V was trimmed by 2 bases and J by 9 bases, leaving 16 bases between them. Germline CDR1 KGHDR, CDR2 SFDVKD. The CDR3 loop reads CATSDSPGQSVQYF. The CDR3 region has the DNA TGTGCCACCAGTGATTCGCCCGGACAGTCGGTGCAGTACTTC.

Ten or more counts support this clonotype. The chain joins TRBV11-1 to TRBJ2-3; TRBD2 matches 10 bases. Germline lookup yields CDR1 SGHAT and CDR2 FQDESV (reference sequence). The CDR3 extends over 18 amino acids. After removal of 1 base from V and 2 bases from J, the junction contained 9 bases not matched to a gene. The CDR3 loop is CASSLEIGLAGATDTQYF. CDR3 sequence (DNA): TGTGCCAGCAGCTTAGAGATCGGCCTAGCGGGAGCCACAGATACGCAGTATTTT.